This TCR beta chain was sequenced in a study of CXCR3-negative and CXCR3-positive naive CD8 T cells. The study made its TRB cDNA libraries by 5' RACE, adding UMI labels. After re-calling the 5' RACE reads, TCRdb lists one entry per CDR3 protein, DNA absent. The listing contains about 53,000 distinct CDR3 sequences. Broader study findings: TRB CDR3 hydrophobicity was greater in CXCR3-positive naive cells than in CXCR3-negative naive cells.

Regarding this clonotype: Its specificity is not known.

Sample: naive CXCR3+ CD8+ T cells from blood. Specified subset: CD45RO-CCR7+CD27+CD95- naive CD8+ T cells expressing CXCR3 (TNR3+). This sequence originates from a human donor in good health. Some clones in this sample may be carry-over from other donors' samples.

Here the CDR3 reads CASREGARANEQFF. The chain carries TRBV5-1 and TRBJ2-1; there is no DNA to check the TCRdb D call of TRBD1. The length of the CDR3 is 14 residues. Germline V gene data show CDR1 as SGHRS and CDR2 as YFSETQ.